The T cell receptor beta chain under discussion was sequenced for a study of cytomegalovirus exposure and HLA in healthy donors. Findings and limits, study-wide: Reportedly, a later analysis found an Asian-associated ancestry cluster had fewer N-insertions than the approximately 670-donor mean. Cytomegalovirus association was listed for 150 or so TCR beta chains. For most TCR sequences rarity was the rule, although some public TCRs occurred in many donors. When the data were analyzed later, several of the most significant clusters appeared to be linked to common viral pathogens.

The V and J ends lost 3 bases and 4 bases, in that order; junction bases with no gene match: 8. The CDR3 covers 15 residues. Germline CDR1 SGHAT, CDR2 FQNNGV. In the case of this clone: The antigen is not known.

PCR used 60 Vbeta primers and 13 Jbeta primers. Data came from immunoSEQ multiplex PCR; TCRdb stores just in-frame clones and leaves some out. The table records 35,000 to 50,000 clones, roughly 51% of them present only once. The receptor was derived from a man aged 55 to 70 in good health and CMV-seronegative. Sequencing was done on a sample of PBMCs. The rearrangement links TRBV11-2 to TRBJ1-1, with 7 bases identical to TRBD1. The CDR3 DNA is TGTGCCAGCAGCTTGGACAGGACCCCATCCACTGAAGCTTTCTTT. It encodes CASSLDRTPSTEAFF.